This T cell receptor beta chain was observed in a study of OX40 agonist ivuxolimab in advanced cancers. CDR1 and CDR2 (germline): GTSNPN, SVGIG (reference sequence). Trimming took off 7 bases at V and 6 bases at J, with 17 bases between the two ends. The CDR3 totals 13 residues. The method was immunoSEQ multiplex PCR; TCRdb's version includes in-frame clones alone and lacks a portion of them. Among more than 50,000 clones listed, about 85% were seen once. The clonotype was recovered from an adult with an advanced solid tumor such as melanoma, head and neck, liver or kidney cancer. The V call is TRBV30, the J call TRBJ2-3; D tentatively reads TRBD1 or TRBD2 (6 bases each). This sample comprised CD4+ or CD8+ T cells sorted from blood, obtained in a trial of the OX40 agonist ivuxolimab. CDR3 in amino acids: CASGAGIWDTQYF. The CDR3 bases are TGTGCCTCAGGGGCGGGAATTTGGGATACGCAGTATTTT.